This T cell receptor beta chain was recovered during a study of shared clonotypes between healthy human individuals. General study findings and limits: Rarefaction showed sorted-subset sequencing was incomplete despite large depth.

Note on this clone: Its target is not known. Other DNA sequences in this sample translate to the same CDR3.

Clones were read by immunoSEQ multiplex PCR, and TCRdb kept only the in-frame ones, dropping some. Here the sample spans more than 2 million clones, about 94% being singletons. Trimming pared 2 bases from V and 1 base from J, leaving 10 bases between. The V gene's germline CDR1 is SGHRS and CDR2 YFSETQ. The CDR3 totals 14 residues. This sequence joins TRBV5-1 and TRBJ2-7; maybe TRBD1 (6 bases). The origin of this receptor is a man between 18 and 29 years old in good health. The source material was naive CD4+ T cells sorted from blood. Described subset: CD45RA+ positively selected. The CDR3 bases are TGCGCCAGCAGCTTTCGGGACACATCCTACGAGCAGTACTTC. Protein sequence: CASSFRDTSYEQYF.